This paragraph covers one T cell receptor (beta chain) sequence. The data were obtained in a study of blood T cell repertoires in COVID-19. CDR3 size: 14 residues. CDR1 is SGHTA, CDR2 FQGTGA, per germline. V gave up 5 bases and J gave up 2 bases, with 10 bases separating them. Per the original data handling: How many nucleated cells were present was estimated from reference gene primer amplification. Produced via immunoSEQ multiplex PCR; TCRdb's table is partial and in-frame only. That table furnishes V, J and clone size, whereas the DNA furnished D and trimming. Altogether roughly 320,000 clones are present, about nine tenths being singletons, with the ten largest covering roughly 6.1%.

The rearrangement links TRBV7-3 to TRBJ2-1; D gene unclear. The sequenced sample consisted of peripheral blood. The TCR comes from a woman aged 50 to 65 with COVID-19, enrolled during active disease. Written as DNA, the CDR3 is TGTGCCAGCAGCAAAGCTACTACCTACAATGAGCAGTTCTTC. Amino acid sequence: CASSKATTYNEQFF.